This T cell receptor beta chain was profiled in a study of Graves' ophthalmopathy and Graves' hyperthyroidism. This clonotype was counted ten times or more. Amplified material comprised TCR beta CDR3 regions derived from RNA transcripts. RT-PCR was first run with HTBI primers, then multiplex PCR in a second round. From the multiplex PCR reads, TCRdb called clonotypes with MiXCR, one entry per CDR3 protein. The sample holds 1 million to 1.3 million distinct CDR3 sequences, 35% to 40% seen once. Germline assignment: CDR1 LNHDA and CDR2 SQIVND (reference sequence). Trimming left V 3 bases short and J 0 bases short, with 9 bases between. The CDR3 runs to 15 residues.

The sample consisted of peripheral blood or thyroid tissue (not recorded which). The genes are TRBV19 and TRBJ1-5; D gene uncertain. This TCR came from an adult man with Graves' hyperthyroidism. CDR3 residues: CASSISRNSNQPQHF. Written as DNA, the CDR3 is TGTGCCAGTAGTATCTCCAGGAATAGCAATCAGCCCCAGCATTTT.